This TCR beta chain was identified during a study of T cells in Graves' hyperthyroidism and ophthalmopathy. Over 18 months, lack of ophthalmopathy progression marked Graves' hyperthyroidism as stable. The study excluded patients with uncontrolled infection, other autoimmune disease, pregnancy or lactation. Clinical symptoms, serum thyroxine and TRAb, thyroid ultrasound and orbital computed tomography were used for the diagnoses. Amplified TCR beta CDR3 regions derived from RNA transcripts. Initially, a first-round RT-PCR of the TCR CDR3 employed the HTBI primer set. TCRdb recomputed calls from the multiplex PCR reads with MiXCR, one row per CDR3 protein. The table has a few hundred thousand distinct CDR3 sequences, 15% to 19% seen once. This clonotype was observed many times. The antigen is undetermined. V lost 5 bases and J 8 bases, leaving 27 bases between the germline ends. Germline CDR1 reads SGHAT; CDR2 reads FQNNGV. This CDR3 has 17 amino acids.

General study points: Researchers found most expanded thyroid clonotypes above 0.001 in blood as well.

The specimen sequenced was blood. This clonotype originated in a woman in her twenties or thirties with Graves' hyperthyroidism. J is TRBJ1-1 and V is TRBV11-2; D possibly corresponds to TRBD1 (5 bases). The CDR3 protein is CASSPTSYGGTLKEAFF. The CDR3, as DNA: TGTGCCAGCAGCCCCACCTCCTACGGGGGGACCCTTAAAGAAGCTTTCTTT.